These 16 T cell receptor beta chains were all obtained from the same sample, sequenced in a study of chemoradiotherapy in HPV16-positive cancers. Sequencing was performed with immunoSEQ multiplex PCR; in TCRdb, only in-frame clones are kept and a portion is missing. The sample contains more than 7,000 clones, roughly 87% of which appear only once. The sequenced sample was blood, obtained from a patient who underwent chemoradiotherapy. These receptors were collected from a human donor with HPV-associated anogenital cancer.

In its sample, this clone was seen a few times. The chain joins TRBV7-9 to TRBJ2-2; possibly TRBD1 for D (6 bases). Per the germline V gene, CDR1 is SEHNR and CDR2 is FQNEAQ (reference sequence). The CDR3 has 14 residues. V was pared by 4 bases and J by 4 bases, with 10 bases between. The DNA for the CDR3 is TGTGCCAGCAGCTCTTACAGGGCCACCGGGGAGCTGTTTTTT. It yields the protein CASSSYRATGELFF.

The chain employs TRBV12-5 and TRBJ1-1, with a tentative D call TRBD1 (6 bases). Germline CDR1 is LGHNT and CDR2 is FRNRAP. The V and J ends lost 0 bases and 0 bases respectively, with 20 bases between them. The CDR3 consists of 19 residues. The CDR3 sequence is CASGLVKLTGATMNTEAFF. CDR3 in DNA: TGTGCTAGTGGTTTGGTAAAATTGACAGGAGCTACAATGAACACTGAAGCTTTCTTT.

This chain connects TRBV5-1 to TRBJ2-2, with D tentatively TRBD1 (5 bases). CDR1 SGHRS and CDR2 YFSETQ come from the germline V gene. Trimming took off 5 bases at V and 3 bases at J, with 8 bases between the two ends. This CDR3 is built from 13 residues. CDR3 nucleotide sequence: TGCGCCAGCAGGCAGACAGACACCGGGGAGCTGTTTTTT. It encodes CASRQTDTGELFF. Variable domain in full (rest from reference TRBV5-1 and TRBJ2-2): KAGVTQTPRYLIKTRGQQVTLSCSPISGHRSVSWYQQTPGQGLQFLFEYFSETQRNKGNFPGRFSGRQFSNSRSEMNVSTLELGDSALYLCASRQTDTGELFFGEGSRLTVL.

The V gene is TRBV6-1, the J gene TRBJ1-2, with D perhaps matching TRBD1 (5 bases). Germline lookup yields CDR1 MNHNS and CDR2 SASEGT. V lost 1 base to trimming and J lost 0 bases, with 18 bases between them. This CDR3 has 18 residues. The CDR3 protein is CASSEDPAGHVANYGYTF. The CDR3 region has the DNA TGTGCCAGCAGTGAAGATCCGGCCGGACACGTAGCTAACTATGGCTACACCTTC.

The CDR3, as DNA: TGTGCCAGCAGTGAATTCAGTGATCAGCCCCAGCATTTT. Translated: CASSEFSDQPQHF. The chain employs TRBV25-1 and TRBJ1-5, with no clear D. Trimming cost V 1 base and J 5 bases, with 6 bases left between them. The germline gives CDR1 MGHDK, CDR2 SYGVNS. This CDR3 has 13 amino acids. Combining the CDR3 with reference TRBV25-1 and TRBJ1-5 gives the whole variable domain EADIYQTPRYLVIGTGKKITLECSQTMGHDKMYWYQQDPGMELHLIHYSYGVNSTEKGDLSSESTVSRIRTEHFPLTLESARPSHTSQYLCASSEFSDQPQHFGDGTRLSIL.

This rearrangement joins TRBV28 to TRBJ1-5; TRBD1 matches 8 bases. This CDR3 region has 16 residues. Trimming took 6 bases from V and 5 from J; bases not matched to a gene: 12. Germline V gene lookup returns CDR1 MDHEN and CDR2 SYDVKM. This CDR3 reads CASRPWTGYTDQPQHF. The CDR3 region has the DNA TGTGCCAGCAGACCTTGGACAGGGTATACGGATCAGCCCCAGCATTTT.

This rearrangement joins TRBV2 to TRBJ1-2, with D unresolved. V was shortened by 2 bases and J by 0 bases, with 4 bases between the two germline ends. There are 13 residues in the CDR3. CDR1 is SNHLY, CDR2 FYNNEI, per germline. The CDR3 nucleotides read TGTGCCAGCAGTGAATTAGCTAACTATGGCTACACCTTC. Protein sequence: CASSELANYGYTF.

This sequence joins TRBV7-9 and TRBJ2-7; TRBD2 aligns across 9 bases. V dropped 2 bases and J dropped 2; count of bases not matched to a gene: 7. The CDR3 consists of 16 residues. The germline V gene encodes CDR1 SEHNR and CDR2 FQNEAQ (reference sequence). CDR3 region: CASSLYIAGAPYEQYV. In DNA, the CDR3 is TGTGCCAGCAGCTTATACATAGCGGGGGCCCCCTACGAGCAGTACGTC.

The gene calls are TRBV14 and TRBJ1-2, with 9 bases that match TRBD1. CDR1 and CDR2 (germline): SGHDN, FVKESK. After removal of 4 bases from V and 2 bases from J, the junction contained 5 bases not matched to a gene. The length of the CDR3 is 15 residues. The CDR3 region is CASSPRTGVNYGYTF. In nucleotides, the CDR3 is TGTGCCAGCAGCCCCCGGACAGGGGTAAACTATGGCTACACCTTC.

This chain uses TRBV5-4 with TRBJ1-2, with TRBD1 as a possible D gene (6 bases). The CDR3 loop spans 15 amino acids. Germline V gene lookup returns CDR1 SGHNT and CDR2 YYREEE (reference sequence). V was clipped by 0 bases and J by 4 bases, with 13 bases between them. The CDR3 sequence is CASSLADSPFYGYTF. CDR3 in DNA: TGTGCCAGCAGCTTGGCGGACAGCCCCTTCTATGGCTACACCTTC.

The rearrangement joins TRBV7-9 to TRBJ1-1; 7 bases are a match to TRBD1. The germline gives CDR1 SEHNR, CDR2 FQNEAQ (reference sequence). CDR3 size: 14 residues. Unmatched junction bases numbered 7, after V lost 5 bases and J lost 4 bases. DNA of the CDR3: TGTGCCAGCAGCCAACATGACAGGGTCACTGAAGCTTTCTTT. Its protein product is CASSQHDRVTEAFF.

The sample holds one count of this clone. DNA for the CDR3: TGTGCCAGCAGCAAACGGGCAGGGAAGGTATCCGAAACCATGAACACTGAAGCTTTCTTT. As protein: CASSKRAGKVSETMNTEAFF. The rearrangement links TRBV21-1 to TRBJ1-1; TRBD1 is the table's D call and was not checked against the DNA. TRBV21-1 is given as a pseudogene. The CDR3 consists of 20 residues.

The chain is built from TRBV15 and TRBJ1-2, with no clear D. The V gene lost 0 bases and the J gene lost 5 bases, with 10 bases spanning the gap. CDR1 is LNHNV, CDR2 YYDKDF, per germline (reference sequence). The CDR3 is made up of 14 amino acids. This CDR3 reads CATSRDRRAYGYTF. The DNA for the CDR3 is TGTGCCACCAGCAGAGATAGGAGGGCATATGGCTACACCTTC.

This chain joins TRBV4-2 and TRBJ2-2; 12 bases are shared with TRBD2. V gave up 4 bases and J gave up 4 bases; unmatched junction bases: 4. CDR1 and CDR2 (germline): LGHNA, YNFKEQ. This CDR3 region has 16 residues. The DNA for the CDR3 is TGTGCCAGCAGCCCTGGACTAGCGGGGACCACCGGGGAGCTGTTTTTT. Its protein product is CASSPGLAGTTGELFF.

This clone is a singleton in its sample. The chain employs TRBV5-1 and TRBJ1-2; D possibly corresponds to TRBD1 (5 bases). V was clipped by 3 bases and J by 5 bases, with 17 bases between them. CDR1 and CDR2 from the germline V gene are SGHRS and YFSETQ. This CDR3 comprises 15 residues. This CDR3 is CASSSDSPRRYGYTF. The CDR3 nucleotides are TGCGCCAGCAGCTCAGACAGCCCCCGTCGGTATGGCTACACCTTC.

The CDR3 spells CASSQRGLAWQYF. Here the CDR3 DNA reads TGCGCCAGCAGCCAGAGGGGCCTAGCGTGGCAGTATTTT. The rearrangement links TRBV4-3 to TRBJ2-3; tentatively, D is TRBD2 (6 bases). Per the germline V gene, CDR1 is LGHNA and CDR2 is YSLEER. The CDR3 length is 13 residues. V was pared by 3 bases and J by 11 bases, with 15 bases between.